These 13 T cell receptor beta chains came from one sample sequenced in a study of CD8 T cells in ankylosing spondylitis. TCRdb called the 5' RACE reads again in MiXCR, with one record for every CDR3 protein. The profile shows around 150,000 distinct CDR3 sequences, around two fifths of them singletons. The sequenced sample was synovial fluid, either unsorted or a sorted T cell fraction (not recorded which). The receptors stem from a male donor with ankylosing spondylitis.

This clonotype was counted a single time. CDR3 nucleotides: TGTGCCAGCAGCTCGGACGCCCCCGGGCAGTACTTC. It yields the protein CASSSDAPGQYF. The gene calls are TRBV5-6 and TRBJ2-7; D is ambiguous. The CDR3 spans 12 residues. CDR1 is SGHDT, CDR2 YYEEEE, per germline. Trimming shortened V by 3 bases and J by 9 bases, and 13 bases separated the two germline ends.

The chain joins TRBV28 to TRBJ2-7, with D possibly matching TRBD1 (6 bases). The CDR3 is made up of 16 amino acids. Germline values: CDR1 MDHEN, CDR2 SYDVKM. The ends were cut back, 8 bases at V and 0 bases at J, with 20 bases in the middle. The CDR3 DNA reads as TGTGCCAGCCGTGCCCCAGACCGGGACAACTCCTACGAGCAGTACTTC. Translation: CASRAPDRDNSYEQYF.

The CDR3 sequence: CASSPLRAPSYINTEAFF. In nucleotides, the CDR3 is TGTGCCAGCAGCCCCCTACGGGCACCCTCATATATAAACACTGAAGCTTTCTTT. The chain recombines TRBV11-1 with TRBJ1-1; D is uncertain. The CDR3 is 18 amino acids. In germline, CDR1 is SGHAT, CDR2 FQDESV (reference sequence). V lost 5 bases to trimming and J lost 2 bases, with 24 bases between them.

V gene TRBV7-8 combines with J gene TRBJ2-7, with D perhaps assigned TRBD1 or TRBD2 (5 bases each). V was shortened by 1 base and J by 2 bases, with 15 bases between the two germline ends. CDR1 and CDR2 from the germline V gene are SGHVS and FQNEAQ. The CDR3 is 16 amino acids. The CDR3 DNA reads TGTGCCAGCAGCTTAGATGGGGGAAGTGGGACCTACGAGCAGTACTTC. Translated, it gives CASSLDGGSGTYEQYF.

This clonotype was seen more than once but under ten times. J is TRBJ2-6 and V is TRBV3-1; D call uncertain. CDR3 size: 18 residues. Trimming shortened V by 6 bases and J by 1 base, and 19 bases separated the two germline ends. Looked up from germline, CDR1 is LGHDT and CDR2 is YNNKEL (reference sequence). CDR3 loop: CASRLSDQPKSGANVLTF. CDR3 bases: TGTGCCAGCAGGTTATCGGACCAGCCAAAATCTGGGGCCAACGTCCTGACTTTC.

This sequence joins TRBV7-9 and TRBJ1-2; D gene uncertain. The V end lost 4 bases, the J end lost 8 bases, and 17 bases lay between the germline ends. Germline lookup yields CDR1 SEHNR and CDR2 FQNEAQ (reference sequence). The CDR3 has 14 amino acids. The DNA for the CDR3 is TGTGCCAGCAGCTCTCACTACGGCTTCTGGGGCTACACCTTC. Protein product: CASSSHYGFWGYTF.

This chain joins TRBV7-6 and TRBJ1-1, with TRBD1 matching 9 bases. This CDR3 has 16 amino acids. Per the germline V gene, CDR1 is SGHVS and CDR2 is FNYEAQ. Trimming took 4 bases from V and 1 from J; bases not matched to a gene: 7. In DNA form, the CDR3 reads TGTGCCAGCAGCTCACGACAGGGGGGCCCGAACACTGAAGCTTTCTTT. Protein product: CASSSRQGGPNTEAFF.

This clonotype has just a few counts. The chain has TRBV10-3 and TRBJ2-7, with 8 bases fitting TRBD1. This CDR3 comprises 16 residues. Trimming cost V 2 bases and J 3 bases; bases outside gene matches: 9. Germline loops: CDR1 ENHRY, CDR2 SYGVKD. The CDR3 loop reads CAISEPGQDKVYEQYF. The CDR3 DNA follows: TGTGCCATCAGTGAGCCGGGACAGGATAAAGTCTACGAGCAGTACTTC.

The rearrangement joins TRBV15 to TRBJ2-5, with D hard to call. CDR1 and CDR2 (germline): LNHNV, YYDKDF (reference sequence). The CDR3 contains 16 residues. Trimming removed 5 bases from V and 1 base from J, with 17 bases in between. Here the CDR3 reads CATSGSRDKTQETQYF. Here the CDR3 DNA reads TGTGCCACCAGCGGATCAAGAGACAAGACCCAAGAGACCCAGTACTTC.

In this sample, this clonotype turned up a few times. The rearrangement joins TRBV15 to TRBJ2-2; tentative D call: TRBD2 (5 bases). The V gene's germline CDR1 is LNHNV and CDR2 YYDKDF (reference sequence). Trimming left V 2 bases short and J 4 bases short, with 11 bases between. The CDR3 length is 15 residues. CDR3 amino acids: CATSRLEGVTGELFF. CDR3 sequence (DNA): TGTGCCACCAGCAGATTAGAGGGCGTCACCGGGGAGCTGTTTTTT.

The chain has TRBV4-1 and TRBJ2-1; TRBD2 agrees at 7 bases. V shed 4 bases, J shed 7 bases, and the junction held 19 bases outside the gene matches. This CDR3 comprises 18 residues. Per the germline V gene, CDR1 is MGHRA and CDR2 is YSYEKL. The CDR3 is CASSRYGPREWPRNEQFF. In DNA, the CDR3 is TGCGCCAGCAGCCGTTACGGCCCGCGGGAGTGGCCTAGGAATGAGCAGTTCTTC.

The sample holds many counts of this clonotype. CDR3 amino acids: CASSYRETDTQYF. The CDR3 DNA is TGTGCCAGCAGTTACAGGGAGACAGATACGCAGTATTTT. The chain employs TRBV6-5 and TRBJ2-3; tentative D call: TRBD2 (5 bases). Germline lookup yields CDR1 MNHEY and CDR2 SVGAGI. The germline V and J ends were trimmed by 2 bases and 3 bases, with 6 bases remaining between them. The CDR3 length is 13 residues.

This clonotype was counted a few times. The chain recombines TRBV4-3 with TRBJ2-1; D uncertain. CDR1 and CDR2 from the germline V gene are LGHNA and YSLEER. Between the trimmed V and J ends, which lost 0 bases and 3 bases, there was a span of 9 bases. The CDR3 spans 15 residues. The CDR3 protein is CASSQDPAHYNEQFF. CDR3 in DNA: TGCGCCAGCAGCCAAGACCCAGCCCACTACAATGAGCAGTTCTTC.